This T cell receptor beta chain was identified in a study of T cells after posttransplantation cyclophosphamide. Assay used: immunoSEQ multiplex PCR; TCRdb lists only in-frame clones, some missing. The sample contains tens of thousands of clones, none occurring once; roughly 2% lies in the top ten. This clone has just a few counts. Antigen: not known. V was clipped by 0 bases and J by 1 base, with 6 bases between them. CDR1 is SNHLY, CDR2 FYNNEI, per germline. CDR3 length equals 15 residues. Study-wide findings and caveats: Recipient CMV seropositivity and CMV reactivation strongly tracked TRB clonality. Tissue-infiltrating T cells from skin or gut overlapped little with blood T cells. Donor CD8+ memory clones often dominated recipient blood repertoires at later times.

The receptor's source is a middle-aged man in good health, CMV-negative, and a related stem cell transplant donor. The V and J genes are TRBV2 and TRBJ2-2; D uncertain. The sequenced sample was PBMCs. This chain's CDR3 is CASSEALGNTGELFF. CDR3 DNA sequence: TGTGCCAGCAGTGAAGCGCTCGGGAACACCGGGGAGCTGTTTTTT.